This TCR beta chain was recorded in a study of T cell repertoires in cytomegalovirus infection. The wider study: The authors used CMV epitopes that were HLA-C-restricted (recently identified) and HLA-B-restricted (well studied). TCR beta signatures that were public indicated CMV infection and matching HLA type. Study findings and constraints: Ex vivo responses were dominated by HLA-C-restricted CMV-specific TCR beta clonotypes. Based on cumulative public TCR beta family frequency, carriers of CMV plus the relevant HLA were identified.

This clonotype was seen at least ten times. Antigen specificity is unknown. TCRdb fed the reads into MiXCR, producing one record per CDR3 protein. The table has tens of thousands of distinct CDR3 sequences, 20% to 25% seen once. CDR3 size: 14 residues. The germline gives CDR1 SEHNR, CDR2 FQNEAQ (reference sequence). The V end lost 3 bases, the J end lost 1 base, and 8 bases lay between the germline ends. This sample comprised CD8+ T cells from cultured PBMCs, obtained from culture after CMV antigen stimulation. This receptor was obtained from a human donor in good health (CMV status not recorded). Some clones in this sample may be carry-over from other donors' samples. The rearrangement links TRBV7-9 to TRBJ2-3; D call uncertain. CDR3 in DNA: TGTGCCAGCAGCTTGAACGATGGCACAGATACGCAGTATTTT. Its translation is CASSLNDGTDTQYF. The whole variable domain, remainder taken from reference TRBV7-9 and TRBJ2-3, is DTGVSQNPRHKITKRGQNVTFRCDPISEHNRLYWYRQTLGQGPEFLTYFQNEAQLEKSRLLSDRFSAERPKGSFSTLEIQRTEQGDSAMYLCASSLNDGTDTQYFGPGTRLTVL.